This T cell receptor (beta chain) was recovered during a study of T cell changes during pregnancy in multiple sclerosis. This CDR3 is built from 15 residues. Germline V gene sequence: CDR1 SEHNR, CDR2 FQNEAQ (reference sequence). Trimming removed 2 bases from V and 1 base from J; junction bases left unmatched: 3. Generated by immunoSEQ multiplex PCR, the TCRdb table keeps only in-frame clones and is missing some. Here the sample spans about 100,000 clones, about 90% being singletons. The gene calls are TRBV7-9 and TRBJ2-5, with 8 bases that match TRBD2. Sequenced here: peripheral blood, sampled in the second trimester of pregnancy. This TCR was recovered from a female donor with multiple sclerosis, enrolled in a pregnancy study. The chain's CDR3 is CASSLPGLVQETQYF. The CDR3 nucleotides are TGTGCCAGCAGCTTACCGGGACTAGTCCAAGAGACCCAGTACTTC.